Shown below are 29 T cell receptor beta chains from a single sample sequenced in a study of blood T cell repertoires in COVID-19. The method was immunoSEQ multiplex PCR; TCRdb's version includes in-frame clones alone and lacks a portion of them. The repertoire holds over 50,000 clones, with about nine tenths as singletons. Sequenced material: peripheral blood. Receptors were obtained from a human donor in a cohort sampled during active COVID-19.

This chain joins TRBV5-1 and TRBJ1-3; D may be TRBD1 (5 bases). Looked up from germline, CDR1 is SGHRS and CDR2 is YFSETQ. Trimming cost V 0 bases and J 0 bases, with 10 bases left between them. CDR3 length equals 16 residues. DNA of the CDR3: TGCGCCAGCAGCTTGGGGGGCAGTTACTCTGGAAACACCATATATTTT. This sequence encodes CASSLGGSYSGNTIYF.

The CDR3 coding sequence is TGCGCCAGCCTCCCGGTGGGGGCCAACGTCCTGACTTTC. This sequence encodes CASLPVGANVLTF. The chain links TRBV5-1 to TRBJ2-6; D gene uncertain. The CDR3 has 13 amino acids. The V and J ends lost 7 bases and 4 bases respectively, with 9 bases between them. Germline V lookup: CDR1 SGHRS, CDR2 YFSETQ.

This clone was seen a single time. V is TRBV28 and J is TRBJ2-6, with a tentative D call TRBD1 (5 bases). Germline lookup yields CDR1 MDHEN and CDR2 SYDVKM. The CDR3 contains 16 residues. Trimming cost V 8 bases and J 0 bases, with 14 bases left between them. The chain's CDR3 is CASETVPSSGANVLTF. The CDR3 DNA sequence: TGTGCCAGCGAGACAGTGCCAAGCTCTGGGGCCAACGTCCTGACTTTC. Full variable domain (rest looked up from reference TRBV28 and TRBJ2-6): DVKVTQSSRYLVKRTGEKVFLECVQDMDHENMFWYRQDPGLGLRLIYFSYDVKMKEKGDIPEGYSVSREKKERFSLILESASTNQTSMYLCASETVPSSGANVLTFGAGSRLTVL.

This chain uses TRBV7-3 with TRBJ2-3; 8 nucleotides line up with TRBD2. The CDR3 runs 14 residues. Germline V gene lookup returns CDR1 SGHTA and CDR2 FQGTGA. The junction had 1 base not matched to a gene; V was cut back by 1 base and J by 4 bases. Here the CDR3 DNA reads TGTGCCAGCAGCTTAAGTAGCGGGGCAGATACGCAGTATTTT. Its protein is CASSLSSGADTQYF.

This chain links TRBV7-3 with TRBJ2-1, with 11 bases that match TRBD1. J was trimmed by 7 bases and V by 5 bases; bases with no gene match: 10. CDR1 is SGHTA and CDR2 is FQGTGA in the germline V gene. This CDR3 has 16 amino acids. CDR3: CASSLRGTGGRNEQFF. DNA for the CDR3: TGTGCCAGCAGCCTCCGTGGGACAGGGGGTAGGAATGAGCAGTTCTTC.

The rearrangement links TRBV7-8 to TRBJ2-1; a weak D match, TRBD1 (5 bases). Deletions cut 4 bases from V and 4 bases from J, with 17 bases between. Germline V gives CDR1 SGHVS, CDR2 FQNEAQ. The CDR3 sequence is 16 residues long. The CDR3: CASSSTGSERYNEQFF. The CDR3 DNA sequence: TGTGCCAGCAGCTCTACAGGATCTGAACGGTACAATGAGCAGTTCTTC.

The chain links TRBV7-6 to TRBJ2-7, with 13 bases aligning to TRBD2. The V segment lost 3 bases and the J segment 4 bases; nucleotides outside the gene matches: 0. Per germline, CDR1 SGHVS and CDR2 FNYEAQ. CDR3 size: 14 residues. CDR3: CASSLTSGRYEQYF. The DNA of the CDR3 is TGTGCCAGCAGCTTGACTAGCGGGAGGTACGAGCAGTACTTC.

The chain uses TRBV3-1 (or the pseudogene TRBV3-2) and TRBJ2-3; D might be TRBD2 (7 bases). CDR1 is LGHDT and CDR2 is YNNKEL in the germline V gene (reference sequence). This CDR3 comprises 15 residues. V lost 4 bases to trimming and J lost 4 bases, with 15 bases between them. The CDR3 is CASSRLPGGPDTQYF. CDR3 sequence (DNA): TGTGCCAGCAGCCGCCTCCCGGGGGGCCCAGATACGCAGTATTTT.

The J gene is TRBJ2-5, the V gene TRBV5-1; D remains ambiguous. V lost 7 bases and J 5 bases, leaving 21 bases between the germline ends. Germline lookup yields CDR1 SGHRS and CDR2 YFSETQ. The CDR3 totals 15 residues. In DNA, the CDR3 is TGCGCCAGCTCCACCAATGCGGTAATTGGGGAGACCCAGTACTTC. Translated: CASSTNAVIGETQYF.

The rearrangement uses TRBV6-4 and TRBJ2-1; 7 bases fit TRBD2. V was clipped by 1 base and J by 5 bases; unmatched bases: 2. Germline CDR1 is MRHNA and CDR2 is SNTAGT. CDR3 length: 14 amino acids. CDR3 bases: TGTGCCAGCAGTGACTTAGCGGGCCACAATGAGCAGTTCTTC. It is translated as CASSDLAGHNEQFF.

This clone was seen only once. This chain joins TRBV6-5 and TRBJ1-5; 8 positions match TRBD1. Trimming removed 8 bases from V and 2 bases from J; junction bases left unmatched: 2. CDR3 length: 13 amino acids. Germline CDR1 MNHEY, CDR2 SVGAGI. The CDR3 DNA sequence: TGTGCCAGCCAGGACAGGGGCAATCAGCCCCAGCATTTT. Encoded protein: CASQDRGNQPQHF.

This chain connects TRBV18 to TRBJ2-1; a weak D match, TRBD1 (6 bases). The germline V gene encodes CDR1 KGHSH and CDR2 LQKENI. The V end was cut by 2 bases, the J end by 5 bases, with 7 bases between. The CDR3 runs to 13 residues. The CDR3 is CASSPRGNNEQFF. Written as DNA, the CDR3 is TGTGCCAGCTCACCAAGGGGGAACAATGAGCAGTTCTTC. The whole variable domain, remainder taken from reference TRBV18 and TRBJ2-1, is NAGVMQNPRHLVRRRGQEARLRCSPMKGHSHVYWYRQLPEEGLKFMVYLQKENIIDESGMPKERFSAEFPKEGPSILRIQQVVRGDSAAYFCASSPRGNNEQFFGPGTRLTVL.

For the CDR3, the DNA is TGCGCCAGCAGCTTGGGGACAGGGGGCTTGGAGCCCCAGCATTTT. Translation gives CASSLGTGGLEPQHF. V and J are TRBV5-1 and TRBJ1-5; TRBD1 matches 11 bases. Per germline, CDR1 SGHRS and CDR2 YFSETQ. The CDR3 extends over 15 amino acids. Losses at the gene ends were 0 bases for V and 8 bases for J; bases not matched to a gene: 4.

The chain uses TRBV29-1 and TRBJ1-2; 7 nucleotides match TRBD1. Germline V gene lookup returns CDR1 SQVTM and CDR2 ANQGSEA. Trimming cost V 6 bases and J 4 bases; bases outside gene matches: 11. The CDR3 contains 14 residues. The CDR3 bases are TGCAGCGTCGCACCTAGGGACAGAATCTATGGCTACACCTTC. It codes for CSVAPRDRIYGYTF.

This chain joins TRBV19 and TRBJ1-2; a weak D match, TRBD1 (5 bases). The CDR3 runs to 14 residues. The V gene's germline CDR1 is LNHDA and CDR2 SQIVND (reference sequence). The V gene lost 6 bases and the J gene lost 0 bases, with 11 bases spanning the gap. As DNA, the CDR3 is TGTGCCAGTAGCCGCAGGGAATCTAACTATGGCTACACCTTC. Translating it yields CASSRRESNYGYTF.

V is TRBV7-2 and J is TRBJ2-7; D gene uncertain. Germline V gene lookup returns CDR1 SGHTA and CDR2 FQGNSA. The CDR3 length is 12 residues. Trimming cost V 3 bases and J 7 bases, with 10 bases left between them. The CDR3 coding sequence is TGTGCCAGCAGCTTTAAGTTGCGTGAGCAGTACTTC. Amino acids: CASSFKLREQYF.

The chain is built from TRBV9 and TRBJ2-2; TRBD1 agrees at 8 bases. The trim removed 2 bases at V and 6 bases at J, leaving 3 bases unmatched. CDR1 and CDR2 (germline): SGDLS, YYNGEE. This CDR3 is built from 14 residues. For the CDR3, the DNA is TGTGCCAGCAGCGTCCGGACAGGGCCCGGGGAGCTGTTTTTT. It translates to CASSVRTGPGELFF. Supplemented by reference TRBV9 and TRBJ2-2, the full variable domain reads DSGVTQTPKHLITATGQRVTLRCSPRSGDLSVYWYQQSLDQGLQFLIQYYNGEERAKGNILERFSAQQFPDLHSELNLSSLELGDSALYFCASSVRTGPGELFFGEGSRLTVL.

The chain uses TRBV28 and TRBJ2-7; 8 nucleotides align to TRBD2. With V trimmed by 7 bases and J by 4 bases, 6 bases remained unmatched. This CDR3 spans 13 amino acids. The V gene's germline CDR1 is MDHEN and CDR2 SYDVKM. The CDR3 spells CASNPGGLYEQYF. Written as DNA, the CDR3 is TGTGCCAGCAACCCGGGAGGGTTGTACGAGCAGTACTTC.

The chain is built from TRBV2 and TRBJ2-3, with 8 bases that match TRBD2. Germline loops: CDR1 SNHLY, CDR2 FYNNEI. The CDR3 covers 15 residues. J lost 3 bases, V lost 7 bases, and 9 bases had no gene match. CDR3 region: CASTVDQRETDTQYF. CDR3 in DNA: TGTGCCAGCACTGTGGATCAGCGGGAGACAGATACGCAGTATTTT.

The rearrangement uses TRBV7-9 and TRBJ2-2, with 9 nucleotides matching TRBD2. This CDR3 is 15 amino acids long. Germline V CDR1 and CDR2: SEHNR, FQNEAQ (reference sequence). The V gene end was trimmed by 5 bases and the J gene end by 9 bases; junction bases not matched to a gene: 10. The CDR3: CASSPRLAGMRELFF. The CDR3 DNA follows: TGTGCCAGCAGCCCGCGCCTAGCGGGAATGCGGGAGCTGTTTTTT.

The rearrangement links TRBV7-8 to TRBJ1-5; 7 bases map to TRBD1. The germline CDR1 and CDR2 sequences are SGHVS and FQNEAQ. J was trimmed by 6 bases and V by 3 bases; bases with no gene match: 11. This CDR3 comprises 16 residues. CDR3 loop: CASSFGTERGLQPQHF. The CDR3 bases are TGTGCCAGCAGCTTCGGGACAGAGCGTGGGCTTCAGCCCCAGCATTTT.

The rearrangement joins TRBV5-1 to TRBJ2-5, with D tentatively TRBD2 (6 bases). Germline V gene data show CDR1 as SGHRS and CDR2 as YFSETQ. The CDR3 contains 15 residues. The V end was cut by 0 bases, the J end by 0 bases, with 9 bases between. In DNA form, the CDR3 reads TGCGCCAGCAGCTTGGACGGACTAAACCAAGAGACCCAGTACTTC. It yields the protein CASSLDGLNQETQYF.

CDR3 nucleotides: TGTGCCAGCAGCTTAGCAACAGGGGGAGAGCAGTACTTC. Its translation: CASSLATGGEQYF. The rearrangement uses TRBV7-9 and TRBJ2-7; TRBD1 aligns across 8 bases. This CDR3 has 13 residues. Germline values: CDR1 SEHNR, CDR2 FQNEAQ (reference sequence). The V and J ends lost 0 bases and 7 bases, in that order; junction bases with no gene match: 2.

The V gene is TRBV2, the J gene TRBJ2-3; 16 bases are a match to TRBD2. The CDR3 has 19 amino acids. V gave up 9 bases and J gave up 5 bases; unmatched junction bases: 17. Germline loops: CDR1 SNHLY, CDR2 FYNNEI. CDR3 amino acids: CASSAGTGLAGGLGDTQYF. CDR3 nucleotide sequence: TGTGCCAGTTCGGCCGGAACGGGACTAGCGGGGGGGCTCGGAGATACGCAGTATTTT.

The chain joins TRBV5-1 to TRBJ2-2, with TRBD1 as a possible D gene (5 bases). The germline V gene has CDR1 SGHRS and CDR2 YFSETQ. CDR3 length: 14 amino acids. Trimming left V 4 bases short and J 6 bases short, with 13 bases between. The CDR3: CASSAGLRAGELFF. The CDR3 DNA is TGCGCCAGCAGCGCAGGGTTAAGGGCCGGGGAGCTGTTTTTT.

The V gene is TRBV28, the J gene TRBJ2-3; TRBD1 might be the D (5 bases). There are 17 residues in the CDR3. Germline V gene data show CDR1 as MDHEN and CDR2 as SYDVKM. Trimming left V 3 bases short and J 6 bases short, with 22 bases between. CDR3 in DNA: TGTGCCAGCAGTTTGTTTAGGGGAAGCCGCCTTTTGGATACGCAGTATTTT. Its translation is CASSLFRGSRLLDTQYF.

This clone was observed a handful of times. The J gene is TRBJ2-1, the V gene TRBV10-3, with D perhaps TRBD1 (7 bases). The CDR3 spans 15 residues. CDR1 ENHRY and CDR2 SYGVKD come from the germline V gene. V lost 6 bases to trimming and J lost 0 bases, with 12 bases between them. CDR3 DNA: TGTGCCATCAGCGGGGGACAGAGCTCCTACAATGAGCAGTTCTTC. It is translated as CAISGGQSSYNEQFF.

This clone appeared a few times. This chain joins TRBV24-1 and TRBJ2-3, with TRBD2 as a possible D gene (6 bases). V was shortened by 7 bases and J by 2 bases, with 12 bases between the two germline ends. From germline, CDR1 is KGHDR and CDR2 SFDVKD. The CDR3 totals 14 residues. The DNA for the CDR3 is TGTGCCACCAGCCGACTAGGAGCCACAGATACGCAGTATTTT. Amino acids: CATSRLGATDTQYF.

The gene calls are TRBV4-2 and TRBJ1-2, with TRBD1 matching 7 bases. Trimming cost V 0 bases and J 6 bases; bases outside gene matches: 4. This CDR3 spans 14 amino acids. Looked up from germline, CDR1 is LGHNA and CDR2 is YNFKEQ. The CDR3 spells CASSQDEGQDGYTF. The DNA of the CDR3 is TGTGCCAGCAGCCAAGATGAAGGACAGGATGGCTACACCTTC.